The clone carrying this T cell receptor (beta chain) was seen only a few times. Its antigen remains unidentified. This entry is derived from a study of CD8+ T cells in alopecia areata. This CDR3 has 11 amino acids. The V gene's germline CDR1 is SGHRS and CDR2 YFSETQ. The germline V and J ends were trimmed by 0 bases and 14 bases, with 8 bases remaining between them. After isolation, RNA underwent reverse transcription to generate cDNA as the sequencing template. The protocol was immunoSEQ multiplex PCR, while the TCRdb copy is restricted to in-frame clones and leaves out a portion. The sample lists about 200,000 clones, approximately 60% occurring once. Study-wide findings and caveats: Especially in alopecia totalis/universalis, lesional scalp showed greater clonality than normal scalp did. In patients, TCRs were shared less clearly than in mice, and HLA may possibly be involved.

This TCR came from a human donor in good health. The sample was CD8+ T cells sorted from blood. The J gene is TRBJ1-4, the V gene TRBV5-1; D uncertain. CDR3 nucleotides: TGCGCCAGCAGCTTGGGGGGTCTCCTGTTTTTT. Translated: CASSLGGLLFF.